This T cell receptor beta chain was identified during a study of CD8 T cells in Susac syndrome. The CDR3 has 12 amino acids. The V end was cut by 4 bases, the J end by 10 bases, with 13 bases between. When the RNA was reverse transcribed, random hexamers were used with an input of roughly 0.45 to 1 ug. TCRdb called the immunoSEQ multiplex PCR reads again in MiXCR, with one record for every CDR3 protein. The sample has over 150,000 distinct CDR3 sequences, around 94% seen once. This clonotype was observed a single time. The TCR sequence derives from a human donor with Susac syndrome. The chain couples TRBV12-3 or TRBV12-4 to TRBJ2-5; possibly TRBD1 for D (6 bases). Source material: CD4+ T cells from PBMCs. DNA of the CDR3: TGTGCCAGCAGTTACACAGGGTTGGGCCAGTACTTC. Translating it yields CASSYTGLGQYF.